The 22 T cell receptor beta chains below were found in one sample sequenced in a study of naive and memory T cell subsets. An oligonucleotide containing a UMI was ligated to the 3' end of TCR cDNA. Ligated cDNA underwent four rounds of PCR with nested alpha and beta constant region primers and SP2. One entry per CDR3 protein, called by TCRdb with MiXCR from the 5' RACE reads. The repertoire holds roughly 62,000 distinct CDR3 sequences, about 7.2% seen once, with 8.5% to 10% in the top ten. Every receptor here comes from a male donor in good health.

The chain employs TRBV4-2 and TRBJ1-2; D not resolved. CDR3 size: 14 residues. Trimming pared 4 bases from V and 4 bases from J, leaving 13 bases between. CDR1 and CDR2 from the germline V gene are LGHNA and YNFKEQ. The CDR3: CASSLSGTSYGYTF. As DNA, the CDR3 is TGTGCCAGCAGCCTGTCCGGCACCTCCTATGGCTACACCTTC.

The chain couples TRBV7-9 to TRBJ2-1, with 9 bases fitting TRBD1. This CDR3 region has 16 residues. Germline loops: CDR1 SEHNR, CDR2 FQNEAQ (reference sequence). V shed 5 bases, J shed 2 bases, and the junction held 7 bases outside the gene matches. The CDR3 reads CASSDSDRGAYNEQFF. The CDR3 nucleotides read TGTGCCAGCAGCGACTCGGACAGGGGTGCCTACAATGAGCAGTTCTTC.

This clonotype was found a few times. J is TRBJ1-2 and V is TRBV19; maybe TRBD1 (6 bases). Germline loops: CDR1 LNHDA, CDR2 SQIVND (reference sequence). Between the trimmed V and J ends, which lost 7 bases and 4 bases, there was a span of 13 bases. This CDR3 spans 13 amino acids. The CDR3 DNA reads as TGTGCCAGTACGGACAGCTCCGTCTATGGCTACACCTTC. It codes for CASTDSSVYGYTF.

This clonotype was seen repeatedly, ten times or more. The chain recombines TRBV20-1 with TRBJ2-1; 9 bases map to TRBD2. CDR1 and CDR2 (germline): DFQATT, SNEGSKA (reference sequence). This CDR3 has 14 amino acids. With V trimmed by 6 bases and J by 6 bases, 9 bases remained unmatched. CDR3: CSAWRAGGANEQFF. Written as DNA, the CDR3 is TGCAGTGCCTGGAGAGCGGGAGGTGCCAATGAGCAGTTCTTC.

CDR3 amino acids: CASSYYQGRKYF. The CDR3 nucleotides are TGTGCCAGCAGTTACTACCAGGGACGGAAATATTTT. The chain is built from TRBV6-5 and TRBJ2-3; D possibly uses TRBD1 or TRBD2 (5 bases each). V lost 1 base and J lost 15, with 14 bases in between. The CDR3 is 12 residues long. The germline V gene encodes CDR1 MNHEY and CDR2 SVGAGI.

This clonotype has only a few counts. The chain couples TRBV25-1 to TRBJ1-4; D unclear. Trimming pared 2 bases from V and 4 bases from J, leaving 14 bases between. The CDR3 length is 16 residues. In germline, CDR1 is MGHDK, CDR2 SYGVNS. The CDR3 sequence: CASSEGKGTDNEKLFF. The CDR3 DNA reads as TGTGCCAGCAGTGAAGGGAAAGGTACTGATAATGAAAAACTGTTTTTT.

In its sample, this clonotype was seen a few times. V is TRBV5-6 and J is TRBJ2-1; D may be TRBD2 (5 bases). The V end lost 1 base, the J end lost 0 bases, and 8 bases lay between the germline ends. CDR1 and CDR2 (germline): SGHDT, YYEEEE. This CDR3 region has 15 residues. Written as DNA, the CDR3 is TGTGCCAGCAGCTTGAGTGGGAGCTCCTACAATGAGCAGTTCTTC. It is translated as CASSLSGSSYNEQFF.

The genes are TRBV5-4 and TRBJ2-7; 9 bases align to TRBD1. The CDR3 covers 17 residues. Germline V gene sequence: CDR1 SGHNT, CDR2 YYREEE (reference sequence). Trimming at V came to 3 bases and at J to 6 bases, leaving 16 bases not matched to a gene. CDR3 DNA: TGTGCCAGCAGCTGGGAACAGGGGGCGCTTGGGGCTGCCGAGCAGTACTTC. Translation gives CASSWEQGALGAAEQYF.

This clonotype has at least ten counts. The V and J genes are TRBV5-6 and TRBJ2-7; no reliable D call. Trimming took off 4 bases at V and 4 bases at J, with 12 bases between the two ends. The CDR3 covers 13 residues. Germline CDR1 and CDR2: SGHDT and YYEEEE. CDR3 residues: CASSPVPEYEQYF. In DNA, the CDR3 is TGTGCCAGCAGCCCGGTCCCCGAATACGAGCAGTACTTC.

V is TRBV11-3 and J is TRBJ2-1; TRBD1 agrees at 8 bases. This CDR3 region has 15 residues. Germline V gives CDR1 SGHNT, CDR2 YENEEA. V was clipped by 4 bases and J by 6 bases; unmatched bases: 8. CDR3 loop: CASSSSGQVGNEQFF. In DNA form, the CDR3 reads TGTGCCAGCAGCTCCTCGGGACAGGTAGGCAATGAGCAGTTCTTC.

This clonotype was counted a few times. This chain joins TRBV27 and TRBJ1-1; D might be TRBD1 (5 bases). Trimming cost V 0 bases and J 1 base, with 9 bases left between them. The CDR3 runs to 15 residues. Looked up from germline, CDR1 is MNHEY and CDR2 is SMNVEV (reference sequence). CDR3 sequence: CASSLSLGPNTEAFF. CDR3 nucleotide sequence: TGTGCCAGCAGTTTATCCTTGGGGCCGAACACTGAAGCTTTCTTT.

This clonotype was observed a handful of times. The chain links TRBV14 to TRBJ1-2; 7 positions match TRBD1. V lost 4 bases and J lost 7; bases outside the gene matches: 12. CDR1 SGHDN and CDR2 FVKESK come from the germline V gene. This CDR3 contains 15 residues. CDR3 sequence reads: CASSPGQTPEGGYTF. The CDR3 coding sequence is TGTGCCAGCAGCCCGGGACAGACCCCAGAGGGTGGCTACACCTTC.

This clonotype was detected only a few times. The chain joins TRBV6-2 or TRBV6-3 to TRBJ2-2, with D uncertain. Germline V lookup: CDR1 MNHEY, CDR2 SVGEGT. This CDR3 has 15 residues. Trimming stripped 0 bases from V and 3 bases from J, with 8 bases between. DNA of the CDR3: TGTGCCAGCAGTTACTCGATACAGCACACCGGGGAGCTGTTTTTT. It translates to CASSYSIQHTGELFF.

The table lists this clonotype with many counts. The CDR3 DNA is TGCAGTGCTAATCGGGACTACCCTTCTGGCGAGCAGTACTTC. It encodes CSANRDYPSGEQYF. This chain uses TRBV20-1 with TRBJ2-7, with 7 positions matching TRBD2. Per germline, CDR1 DFQATT and CDR2 SNEGSKA (reference sequence). This CDR3 is 14 amino acids long. Trimming removed 4 bases from V and 6 bases from J; junction bases left unmatched: 12.

J is TRBJ2-7 and V is TRBV27; D gene uncertain. Trimming removed 6 bases from V and 0 bases from J, with 12 bases in between. Per the germline V gene, CDR1 is MNHEY and CDR2 is SMNVEV (reference sequence). The CDR3 totals 14 residues. The chain's CDR3 is CASRDTAVSYEQYF. In nucleotides, the CDR3 is TGTGCCAGCAGGGATACAGCCGTCTCCTACGAGCAGTACTTC.

The table lists this clonotype with a few counts. This chain uses TRBV3-1 with TRBJ2-3; D is tentatively TRBD1 or TRBD2 (5 bases each). V was cut by 4 bases and J by 1 base, with 18 bases left in between. The CDR3 covers 17 residues. Germline V gene data show CDR1 as LGHDT and CDR2 as YNNKEL (reference sequence). CDR3 sequence (DNA): TGTGCCAGCAGCCCACCACTCGGGGACCCACGCACAGATACGCAGTATTTT. Translating it yields CASSPPLGDPRTDTQYF.

This clonotype was recorded a few times. The chain is built from TRBV12-3 or TRBV12-4 and TRBJ2-7; TRBD1 matches at 7 bases. V lost 1 base to trimming and J lost 6 bases; unmatched junction nucleotides: 9. This CDR3 has 15 residues. The CDR3 nucleotides read TGTGCCAGCAGTTTAGACGGACAGGCCGTGGGCGAGCAGTACTTC. This sequence encodes CASSLDGQAVGEQYF.

This clonotype was counted ten times or more. The rearrangement uses TRBV3-1 and TRBJ2-6, with TRBD2 as a possible D gene (5 bases). The CDR3 loop spans 19 amino acids. Between the trimmed V and J ends, which lost 3 bases and 0 bases, there was a span of 18 bases. Germline V gene lookup returns CDR1 LGHDT and CDR2 YNNKEL (reference sequence). CDR3 in amino acids: CASSHPGLTPNSGANVLTF. The CDR3 DNA follows: TGTGCCAGCAGCCACCCTGGACTGACACCAAACTCTGGGGCCAACGTCCTGACTTTC. Supplemented by reference TRBV3-1 and TRBJ2-6, the full variable domain reads DTAVSQTPKYLVTQMGNDKSIKCEQNLGHDTMYWYKQDSKKFLKIMFSYNNKELIINETVPNRFSPKSPDKAHLNLHINSLELGDSAVYFCASSHPGLTPNSGANVLTFGAGSRLTVL.

This clonotype occurred a few times. CDR3 sequence (DNA): TGTGCCAGCAGTTTCGAGACCGTGGACTACAATGAGCAGTTCTTC. This encodes CASSFETVDYNEQFF. The rearrangement joins TRBV6-6 to TRBJ2-1; no firm D call. The CDR3 contains 15 residues. V dropped 4 bases and J dropped 3 bases, with 13 bases sitting between them. CDR1 is MNHNY and CDR2 is SVGAGI in the germline V gene (reference sequence).

The sample holds many counts of this clonotype. V is TRBV27 and J is TRBJ2-7, with TRBD2 as a possible D gene (6 bases). Germline CDR1 reads MNHEY; CDR2 reads SMNVEV (reference sequence). The CDR3 extends over 15 amino acids. Trimming left V 2 bases short and J 0 bases short, with 11 bases between. CDR3 in amino acids: CASSLDGTVSYEQYF. The CDR3 DNA sequence: TGTGCCAGCAGTTTAGATGGGACTGTCTCCTACGAGCAGTACTTC.

The sample holds many counts of this clonotype. The chain links TRBV29-1 to TRBJ2-2; D might be TRBD1 (5 bases). The CDR3 consists of 14 residues. CDR1 is SQVTM, CDR2 ANQGSEA, per germline. Between the trimmed V and J ends, which lost 6 bases and 2 bases, there was a span of 13 bases. This CDR3 is CSVTDSANTGELFF. The DNA for the CDR3 is TGCAGCGTAACCGACAGTGCCAACACCGGGGAGCTGTTTTTT.

Ten or more counts support this clonotype. This sequence joins TRBV6-1 and TRBJ1-5; 8 bases agree with TRBD1. The V and J ends lost 4 bases and 7 bases, in that order; junction bases with no gene match: 12. Germline V CDR1 and CDR2: MNHNS, SASEGT. The CDR3 runs 16 residues. Written as DNA, the CDR3 is TGTGCCAGCAGTGGGGGCAGGGGGCAGGGGTGGCAGCCCCAGCATTTT. Translating it yields CASSGGRGQGWQPQHF.